These 15 T cell receptor beta chains were all obtained from the same sample, sequenced in a study of T cells in localized non-small cell lung cancer (dated by TCRdb to the early 2020s). The protocol used for the library was the immunoSEQ multiplex PCR assay. Not all clones reach the TCRdb copy of this immuneACCESS table, which keeps in-frame sequences only. Checked studies attribute under half of the gap to unresolved V genes and leave the rest unexplained. This sample gives some 54,000 clones in total; roughly 80% of them show up just once. The ten largest clones add up to roughly 4% of the sample. This material consisted of PBMCs, taken before any cancer treatment. These receptor sequences come from a woman aged 40-70 years with stage II lung adenocarcinoma.

This clone has just a few counts. This rearrangement joins TRBV27 to TRBJ1-1; possible D gene TRBD1, 5 bases. The CDR3 is made up of 13 amino acids. CDR1 and CDR2 from the germline V gene are MNHEY and SMNVEV (reference sequence). The V end was cut by 7 bases, the J end by 4 bases, with 13 bases between. The CDR3 sequence: CASMGGLATEAFF. In DNA, the CDR3 is TGTGCCAGCATGGGGGGATTGGCCACTGAAGCTTTCTTT.

The chain links TRBV5-1 to TRBJ2-7, with D possibly matching TRBD1 (5 bases). The V and J ends lost 1 base and 3 bases respectively, with 8 bases between them. Germline CDR1 reads SGHRS; CDR2 reads YFSETQ. This CDR3 region has 13 residues. The DNA of the CDR3 is TGCGCCAGCAGCTTGTCACAGGACTACGAGCAGTACTTC. Translating it yields CASSLSQDYEQYF. The whole variable domain, filled in from reference TRBV5-1 and TRBJ2-7, reads KAGVTQTPRYLIKTRGQQVTLSCSPISGHRSVSWYQQTPGQGLQFLFEYFSETQRNKGNFPGRFSGRQFSNSRSEMNVSTLELGDSALYLCASSLSQDYEQYFGPGTRLTVT.

This clone was picked up a small number of times. The CDR3 region is CASSFGQGGYEQYF. The CDR3 nucleotides read TGTGCCAGCAGTTTCGGTCAGGGGGGTTACGAGCAGTACTTC. The genes are TRBV28 and TRBJ2-7; D possibly corresponds to TRBD1 (7 bases). Trimming pared 3 bases from V and 4 bases from J, leaving 13 bases between. Germline V gives CDR1 MDHEN, CDR2 SYDVKM. The CDR3 is made up of 14 amino acids.

The rearrangement links TRBV7-3 to TRBJ1-3; D is unclear. The CDR3 sequence is 13 residues long. Germline V lookup: CDR1 SGHTA, CDR2 FQGTGA. The V and J ends lost 2 bases and 2 bases respectively, with 4 bases between them. The CDR3 loop reads CASSLQAGNTIYF. DNA for the CDR3: TGTGCCAGCAGCTTACAAGCTGGAAACACCATATATTTT.

This chain uses TRBV7-2 with TRBJ2-7, with 9 bases matching TRBD1. The CDR3 runs to 14 residues. From germline, CDR1 is SGHTA and CDR2 FQGNSA. V lost 5 bases and J lost 2; bases outside the gene matches: 4. CDR3 protein: CASSPGQGPYEQYF. Here the CDR3 DNA reads TGTGCCAGCAGCCCCGGACAGGGGCCCTACGAGCAGTACTTC. Complete variable domain (other parts from reference TRBV7-2 and TRBJ2-7): GAGVSQSPSNKVTEKGKDVELRCDPISGHTALYWYRQSLGQGLEFLIYFQGNSAPDKSGLPSDRFSAERTGGSVSTLTIQRTQQEDSAVYLCASSPGQGPYEQYFGPGTRLTVT.

The CDR3 nucleotides are TGTGCCAGCAGTGGGGGGTCGGTGAGCTCTGGAAACACCATATATTTT. This encodes CASSGGSVSSGNTIYF. V usage is TRBV6-1 and J usage is TRBJ1-3; tentatively, D is TRBD1 (5 bases). This CDR3 contains 16 residues. Between the trimmed V and J ends, which lost 4 bases and 0 bases, there was a span of 13 bases. From germline, CDR1 is MNHNS and CDR2 SASEGT.

V usage is TRBV7-8 and J usage is TRBJ1-2, with D possibly TRBD1 on 6 matching bases. The CDR3 contains 15 residues. The germline V and J ends were trimmed by 5 bases and 2 bases, with 15 bases remaining between them. CDR1 SGHVS and CDR2 FQNEAQ come from the germline V gene. DNA of the CDR3: TGTGCCAGCAGCCCTCGGGGGGCCCCCAACTATGGCTACACCTTC. It codes for CASSPRGAPNYGYTF.

The V call is TRBV7-8, the J call TRBJ1-5, with a possible D match to TRBD1 (5 bases). The germline gives CDR1 SGHVS, CDR2 FQNEAQ. The CDR3 has 14 residues. The V and J ends lost 5 bases and 4 bases respectively, with 12 bases between them. The CDR3 sequence is CASSPSRGNQPQHF. CDR3 DNA: TGTGCCAGCAGCCCAAGTAGGGGAAATCAGCCCCAGCATTTT.

The V and J genes are TRBV19 and TRBJ1-2; D perhaps matches TRBD1 (5 bases). This CDR3 has 14 residues. The germline V and J ends were trimmed by 8 bases and 8 bases, with 21 bases remaining between them. CDR1 and CDR2 from the germline V gene are LNHDA and SQIVND (reference sequence). Written as DNA, the CDR3 is TGTGCCAGTCATTTATACCCCACCTGGGGGGGCTACACCTTC. This sequence encodes CASHLYPTWGGYTF.

This clone was found once. The chain recombines TRBV19 with TRBJ1-6; perhaps TRBD1 as D (5 bases). The length of the CDR3 is 16 residues. Germline CDR1 LNHDA, CDR2 SQIVND (reference sequence). V lost 6 bases to trimming and J lost 8 bases, with 20 bases between them. The CDR3 DNA is TGTGCCAGTAGCCCCGACTCTCAGGGCTGGTATTCACCCCTCCACTTT. This translates into CASSPDSQGWYSPLHF.

This CDR3 is CASSWGGRGGQPQHF. CDR3 nucleotide sequence: TGTGCCAGCAGCTGGGGGGGCAGGGGAGGCCAGCCCCAGCATTTT. This chain uses TRBV5-6 with TRBJ1-5, with TRBD1 as a possible D gene (6 bases). Germline assignment: CDR1 SGHDT and CDR2 YYEEEE. V was clipped by 3 bases and J by 7 bases, with 17 bases between them. The CDR3 is 15 amino acids.

The chain has TRBV11-2 and TRBJ2-1; 7 bases line up with TRBD2. This CDR3 is built from 16 residues. CDR1 and CDR2 from the germline V gene are SGHAT and FQNNGV. V shed 5 bases, J shed 3 bases, and the junction held 10 bases outside the gene matches. The CDR3 DNA reads as TGTGCCAGCAGCCCCGCGCGGGGGACTCTCTACAATGAGCAGTTCTTC. Translating gives CASSPARGTLYNEQFF.

The CDR3 loop reads CASSARGTATDTQYF. The CDR3 nucleotides are TGCGCCAGCAGTGCCCGGGGGACAGCCACAGATACGCAGTATTTT. J is TRBJ2-3 and V is TRBV10-1; D is perhaps TRBD1 (7 bases). From germline, CDR1 is WNHNN and CDR2 SYGVQD (reference sequence). V was shortened by 4 bases and J by 2 bases, with 13 bases between the two germline ends. The CDR3 extends over 15 amino acids.

The V call is TRBV7-6, the J call TRBJ1-4; 8 bases are shared with TRBD1. The J segment lost 8 bases and the V segment lost 1 base, leaving 9 bases of the junction unmatched. Germline CDR1 is SGHVS and CDR2 is FNYEAQ. The length of the CDR3 is 16 residues. Here the CDR3 reads CASSLESGQGGEKLFF. The CDR3, as DNA: TGTGCCAGCAGCTTAGAATCCGGACAGGGAGGAGAAAAACTGTTTTTT.

The gene calls are TRBV9 and TRBJ1-2; 12 positions agree with TRBD1. This CDR3 comprises 17 residues. V shed 4 bases and J 2 bases; nucleotides not matched to a gene: 9. Germline lookup yields CDR1 SGDLS and CDR2 YYNGEE. The CDR3 DNA reads TGTGCCAGCAGCCTCCCCGGGACAGGGGGCTCGAACTATGGCTACACCTTC. Its protein product is CASSLPGTGGSNYGYTF.